This entry is about one T cell receptor beta chain. The antigen is unknown. The data are from a study of OX40 agonist ivuxolimab in advanced cancers. Study at large: Patients in the trial were receiving intravenous ivuxolimab every 2 weeks, at doses of 0.01 to 10 mg/kg. Past anti-PD-1, anti-PD-L1 or anti-CTLA-4 therapy was accepted, and roughly 40% had received some. There were three patients with partial responses, one having hepatocellular carcinoma and two cutaneous melanoma.

This table comes from immunoSEQ multiplex PCR, and its TCRdb copy is limited to in-frame clones, with some not included. The table lists approximately 50,000 clones, roughly 83% of them singletons. Study-level results: CD4+ and CD8+ blood T cells expanded clonally by week 6 at 0.1 to 3.0 mg/kg.

J was trimmed by 12 bases and V by 4 bases; bases with no gene match: 9. This CDR3 has 14 amino acids. From germline, CDR1 is SGHRS and CDR2 YFSETQ. The sample consisted of CD4+ or CD8+ T cells sorted from blood, taken in a trial of the OX40 agonist ivuxolimab. The genes are TRBV5-1 and TRBJ1-6; 8 nucleotides match TRBD1. The clonotype comes from an adult with an advanced solid tumor such as melanoma, head and neck, liver or kidney cancer. The CDR3 here is CASSTTGELGPLHF. The CDR3 coding sequence is TGCGCCAGCAGCACGACAGGGGAATTAGGACCCCTCCACTTT.